This TCR beta chain derives from a study of blood T cell repertoires in COVID-19. Original handling: Amplification of reference gene primers was used by the study to estimate nucleated cell counts. Profiled with immunoSEQ multiplex PCR; TCRdb holds only in-frame clones, not every one. V and J calls and clone size come straight from that table; D and trimming were deduced from the DNA. This table holds roughly 120,000 clones, more than 75% found once. Trimming cost V 3 bases and J 9 bases; bases outside gene matches: 7. Per germline, CDR1 LGHNA and CDR2 YNFKEQ. The CDR3 runs to 16 residues. Specimen: peripheral blood. The sequence derives from a woman between 45 and 65 years old with acute or convalescent COVID-19. The chain is built from TRBV4-2 and TRBJ2-1; 14 nucleotides line up with TRBD2. In DNA form, the CDR3 reads TGTGCCAGCAGCCAGGGACTAGCGGGAGAGGAAGGTGAGCAGTTCTTC. Translation gives CASSQGLAGEEGEQFF.